This entry features one T cell receptor beta chain sequence. Its antigen is still unknown. TCRdb re-called the 5' RACE reads through MiXCR, storing one row per CDR3 protein. This table has hundreds of thousands of distinct CDR3 sequences, roughly 15% appearing once. The data originate from a study of T-cell memory formation after mild COVID-19. Points from the study as a whole: CD4+ contracting clones were mainly CM and EM; CD8+ ones, EMRA.

The sample comprised PBMCs or a T cell subset sorted from them (not recorded which). The TCR originated in a young man who had mild COVID-19 (a few samples of this study predate the infection). Cell type and time point are not known.

CDR3 sequence: CASSYFRGAGEQFF. CDR3 bases: TGTGCCAGCAGTTACTTCAGGGGGGCCGGGGAGCAGTTCTTC. The rearrangement links TRBV6-5 to TRBJ2-1; possible D gene TRBD1, 7 bases. Per germline, CDR1 MNHEY and CDR2 SVGAGI. V gave up 1 base and J gave up 10 bases, with 14 bases separating them. The CDR3 has 14 residues.